The source of this T cell receptor (beta chain) is a study of blood T cell repertoires in COVID-19 (dated by TCRdb to the early 2020s). Background on the whole study: Collaborator samples came from the United States, Italy and Spain and covered acute and convalescent phases of COVID-19. The material from the prospective study consisted of cDNA or gDNA derived from T cells, B-cell-depleted T cells, or PBMCs. Deeply sampled blood TCRbeta repertoires from subjects exposed to, actively infected with, or recovered from COVID-19 were included in the dataset. The repertoires were released in a freely available public database meant as a resource for research on the immune response to SARS-CoV-2. Samples came from the ongoing ImmuneRACE study (first 160 participants) plus 1,254 subjects from 6 global collaborators. A de-identified subject ID, COVID-19 status, age in years and sex were almost always included in the sample metadata. HLA class I and class II types, where available, came from metadata supplied by the sample provider rather than from assay-based typing. What the authors observed across the whole study: Clinical and demographic metadata were provided uncurated, with the amount varying by source and participant.

CDR3 length: 14 amino acids, cysteine to phenylalanine. CDR3 DNA is the only sequence kept; it has 42 bases, read in frame from the first base. As encoded in the germline V gene, CDR1 is ENHRY while CDR2 is SYGVKD. V lost 4 bases and J lost 5 bases, and the count of bases not matched to a germline gene is 7. Each collaborating institution followed its own protocols to collect whole blood in K2EDTA tubes. For TCRbeta analysis, collaborators shipped samples as frozen whole blood, isolated PBMCs, or DNA extracted from either of those sample types. In the case of this clone: It lacks a known antigen. Within one base of it there is no much larger clone, and no base qualities were kept.

TCRbeta CDR3 regions were amplified from genomic DNA using the immunoSEQ Assay, a bias-controlled multiplex PCR. The paper's data handling went like this. The number of nucleated cells in each sample was estimated by amplification of reference gene primers within the assay. Sequence reads were collapsed and filtered to measure the absolute abundance of every unique TCRbeta CDR3 rearrangement. For each sample, productive Simpson clonality was calculated by taking the square root of Simpson's diversity index across productive rearrangements. TCRdb stores this immuneACCESS table with in-frame sequences only. Part of the clones is absent; in the studies checked, under half of the shortfall reflects unresolved V genes, and no reason is known for the rest. V and J calls and clone size come straight from that table; D and trimming were deduced from the DNA. This sample comprises 150,000 to 200,000 clones, 86% of them detected only once. The top ten constitute approximately 3.5% of the sample.

The sample taken for sequencing was peripheral blood. Recombination joined TRBV10-3 with TRBJ1-1; 7 middle bases align to TRBD1. This receptor was obtained from a man between 65 and 79 years old with acute or convalescent COVID-19. CDR3 reads: CAISATGLGTEAFF. The bases are TGTGCCATCAGTGCGACAGGGTTAGGGACTGAAGCTTTCTTT.